The entry below describes one TCR beta chain. The antigen is not known. This specimen belongs to a study of cytomegalovirus exposure and HLA in healthy donors. About the study: Approximately 80 million unique TCRs from HLA-typed donors were held in an early data release.

The PCR was carried out with 60 Vbeta primers and 13 Jbeta primers. Sequencing used immunoSEQ multiplex PCR; TCRdb keeps in-frame clones, though not all of them. The data hold 50,000 or so clones, with around 74% observed a single time. Points from the study as a whole: According to the study, roughly 180 TCR beta chains were cytomegalovirus-associated.

The sequenced sample was PBMCs. This sequence was found in a man younger than 45 in good health and CMV-seronegative.

In DNA form, the CDR3 reads TGTGCCAGCAGTTTACCGGGATATGAGCAGTTCTTC. Its translation: CASSLPGYEQFF. V and J are TRBV27 and TRBJ2-1; possibly TRBD2 for D (5 bases). Per germline, CDR1 MNHEY and CDR2 SMNVEV (reference sequence). V was shortened by 2 bases and J by 8 bases, with 7 bases between the two germline ends. This CDR3 is 12 amino acids long.